This T cell receptor beta chain was sequenced for a study of blood T cell repertoires in COVID-19. Background on the study: The analysed material was cDNA or gDNA that came from T cells, B-cell-depleted T cells, or PBMCs.

This CDR3 has 12 amino acids. Trimming removed 6 bases from V and 11 bases from J, with 11 bases in between. Repertoires were generated with immunoSEQ multiplex PCR, while TCRdb's copy carries only in-frame clones and drops some. Of 250,000 or so clones in the sample, more than 85% were seen once. Recruitment covered about two dozen US areas and drew participants whose ages spanned roughly 18 to 90 years. The sequenced sample consisted of PBMCs or T cells enriched from blood (not recorded which). This receptor was identified in a man aged 35 to 55 who had recovered from COVID-19. The rearrangement joins TRBV12-3 or TRBV12-4 to TRBJ1-6; TRBD1 might be the D (5 bases). Here the CDR3 reads CASRPGSAPLHF. The DNA of the CDR3 is TGTGCCAGCAGGCCAGGGTCCGCACCCCTCCACTTT.